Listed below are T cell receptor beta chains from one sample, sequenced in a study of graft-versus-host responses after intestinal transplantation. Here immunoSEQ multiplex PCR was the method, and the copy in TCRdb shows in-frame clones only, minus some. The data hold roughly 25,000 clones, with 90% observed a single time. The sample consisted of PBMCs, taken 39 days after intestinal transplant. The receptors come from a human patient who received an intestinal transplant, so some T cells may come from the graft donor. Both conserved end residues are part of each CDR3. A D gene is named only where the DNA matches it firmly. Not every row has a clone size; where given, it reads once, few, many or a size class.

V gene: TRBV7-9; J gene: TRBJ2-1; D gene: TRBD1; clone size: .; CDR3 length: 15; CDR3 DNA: TGTGCCAGCAGCTTTAGGACAGGGGTTTTGAATGAGCAGTTCTTC; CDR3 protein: CASSFRTGVLNEQFF
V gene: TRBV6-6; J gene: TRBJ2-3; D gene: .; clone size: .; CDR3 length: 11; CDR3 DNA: TGTGCCACCTTCCTCACAGATACGCAGTATTTT; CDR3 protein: CATFLTDTQYF
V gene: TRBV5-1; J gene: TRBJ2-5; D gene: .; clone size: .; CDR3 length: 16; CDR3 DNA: TGCGCCAGCAGCTTGGACTTCCCTTATGGGCAAGAGACCCAGTACTTC; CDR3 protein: CASSLDFPYGQETQYF
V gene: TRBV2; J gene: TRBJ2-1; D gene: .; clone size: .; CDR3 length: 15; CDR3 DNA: TGTGCCAGCAGTGAACGGGGGAGCTCCTACAATGAGCAGTTCTTC; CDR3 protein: CASSERGSSYNEQFF
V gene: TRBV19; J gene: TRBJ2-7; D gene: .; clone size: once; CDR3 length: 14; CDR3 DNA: TGTGCCAGTAGTATAATGGGAGGAGTAAACGAGCAGTACTTC; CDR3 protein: CASSIMGGVNEQYF
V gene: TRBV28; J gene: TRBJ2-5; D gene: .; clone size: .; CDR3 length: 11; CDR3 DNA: TGTGCCAGCAGCTTCCAAGAGACCCAGTACTTC; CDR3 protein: CASSFQETQYF
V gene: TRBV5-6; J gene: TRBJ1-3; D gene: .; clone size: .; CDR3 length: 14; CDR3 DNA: TGTGCCAGCAGCCCGGACGGGTCTGGAAACACCATATATTTT; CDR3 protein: CASSPDGSGNTIYF
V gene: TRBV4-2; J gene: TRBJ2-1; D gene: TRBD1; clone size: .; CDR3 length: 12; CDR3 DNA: TGTGCCAGCAGCTACTCAGGGGGCGAGCAGTTCTTC; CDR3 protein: CASSYSGGEQFF
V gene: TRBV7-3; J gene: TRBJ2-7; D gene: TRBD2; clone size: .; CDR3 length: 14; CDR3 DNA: TGTGCCAGCAGCATCCGCGGGGGTCCCTACGAGCAGTACTTC; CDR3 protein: CASSIRGGPYEQYF
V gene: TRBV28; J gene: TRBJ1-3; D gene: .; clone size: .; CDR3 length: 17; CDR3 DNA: TGTGCCAGCAGTTGGGCCCTAAGGGGAGGCTCTGGAAACACCATATATTTT; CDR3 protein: CASSWALRGGSGNTIYF
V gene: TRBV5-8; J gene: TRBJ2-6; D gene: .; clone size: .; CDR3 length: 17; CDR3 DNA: TGTGCCAGCCATTTGATCATCACACAAAGTCGGGCCAACGTCCTGACTTTC; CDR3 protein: CASHLIITQSRANVLTF
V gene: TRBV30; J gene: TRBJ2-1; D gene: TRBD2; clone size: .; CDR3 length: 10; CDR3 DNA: TGTGCCTTGCGGGGACTAGAACTGTTCTTC; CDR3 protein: CALRGLELFF
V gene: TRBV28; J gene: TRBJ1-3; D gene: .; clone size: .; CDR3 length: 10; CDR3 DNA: TGTGCCAGCTCTGGAAACACCATATATTTT; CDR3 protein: CASSGNTIYF
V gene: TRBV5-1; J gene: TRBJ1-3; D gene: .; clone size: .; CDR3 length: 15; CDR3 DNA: TGCGCCAGCAGCTTTGGTGGGAGCTCTGGAAACACCATATATTTT; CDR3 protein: CASSFGGSSGNTIYF
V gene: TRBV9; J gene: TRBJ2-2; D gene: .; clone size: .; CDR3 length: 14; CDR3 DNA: TGTGCCAGCAGCGTCCTCCCACGGCCCGGGGAGCTGTTTTTT; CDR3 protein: CASSVLPRPGELFF
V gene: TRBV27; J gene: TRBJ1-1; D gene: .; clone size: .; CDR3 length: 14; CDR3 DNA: TGTGCCAGCAGCTCAGGAAGATTGAACACTGAAGCTTTCTTT; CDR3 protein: CASSSGRLNTEAFF
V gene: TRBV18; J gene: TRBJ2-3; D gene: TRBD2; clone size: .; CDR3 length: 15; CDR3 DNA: TGTGCCAGCTCGTCGAAGCGGGAGAGGGGAGATACGCAGTATTTT; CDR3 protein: CASSSKRERGDTQYF
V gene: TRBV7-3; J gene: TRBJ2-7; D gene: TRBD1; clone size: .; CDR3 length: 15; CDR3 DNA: TGTGCCAGCAGCCCAGGACAGGGGGCGGGCTACGAGCAGTACTTC; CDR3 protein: CASSPGQGAGYEQYF
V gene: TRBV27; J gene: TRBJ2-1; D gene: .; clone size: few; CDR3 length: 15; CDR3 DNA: TGTGCCAGCAGTCTCACGAACCTAGCGAGAGGTGAGCAGTTCTTC; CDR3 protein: CASSLTNLARGEQFF
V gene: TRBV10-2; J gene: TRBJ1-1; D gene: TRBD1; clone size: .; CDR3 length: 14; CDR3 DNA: TGCGCCAGTGCAAGGACAGGACAGAACACTGAAGCTTTCTTT; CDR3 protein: CASARTGQNTEAFF
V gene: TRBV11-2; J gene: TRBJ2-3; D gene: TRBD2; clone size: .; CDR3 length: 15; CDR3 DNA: TGTGCCAGCAGCTTGTCCAGCGGGGCGACAGATACGCAGTATTTT; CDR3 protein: CASSLSSGATDTQYF
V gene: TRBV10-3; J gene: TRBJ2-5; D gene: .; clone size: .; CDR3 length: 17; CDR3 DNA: TGTGCCAGCAGTCTTATCAGGGACCCCTCCAGGGCTGAGACCCAGTACTTC; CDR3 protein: CASSLIRDPSRAETQYF
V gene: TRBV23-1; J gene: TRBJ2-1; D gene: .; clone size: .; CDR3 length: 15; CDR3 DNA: TGCGCCAGCAGTCCACGGGACGTATATTACAATGAGCAGTTCTTC; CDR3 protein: CASSPRDVYYNEQFF
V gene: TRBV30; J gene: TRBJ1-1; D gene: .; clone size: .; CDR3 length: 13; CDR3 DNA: TGTGCCTGGAGTGTAGCCCTTGGCACTGAAGCTTTCTTT; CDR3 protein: CAWSVALGTEAFF
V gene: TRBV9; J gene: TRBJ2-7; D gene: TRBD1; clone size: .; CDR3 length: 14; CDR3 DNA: TGTGCCAGCAGCGTATGGCCAGGGGGTAACGAGCAGTACTTC; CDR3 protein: CASSVWPGGNEQYF
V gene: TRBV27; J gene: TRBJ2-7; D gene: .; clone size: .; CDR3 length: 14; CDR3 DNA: TGTGCCAGCAGTTTCGGGGGCCTCTTCTACGAGCAGTACTTC; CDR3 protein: CASSFGGLFYEQYF
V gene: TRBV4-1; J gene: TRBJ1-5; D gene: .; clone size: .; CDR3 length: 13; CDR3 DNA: TGCGCCAGCAGCCTGACAGGCACTCAGCCCCAGCATTTT; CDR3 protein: CASSLTGTQPQHF
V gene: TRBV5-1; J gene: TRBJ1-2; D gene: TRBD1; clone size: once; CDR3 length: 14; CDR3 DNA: TGCGCCAGCAGCCCCGTGACAGGGGACTATGGCTACACCTTC; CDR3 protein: CASSPVTGDYGYTF
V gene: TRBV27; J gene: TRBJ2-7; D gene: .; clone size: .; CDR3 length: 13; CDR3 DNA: TGTGCCAGCAGTTCGGACAGTTATAACGAGCAGTACTTC; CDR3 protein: CASSSDSYNEQYF